The sequence of this T cell receptor (beta chain) was determined in a study of CD8 T cells in Susac syndrome. CD8+ and CD4+ T cells from blood underwent TCR beta sequencing, which was carried out in a high-throughput format. Included as multiple sclerosis controls were treatment-naive patients who had stable or active relapsing-remitting disease. Negative isolation yielded CD8+ and CD4+ T cells; FACS enriched TEMRA cells. Roughly 0.45 to 1 ug RNA was reverse transcribed with random hexamers. The amplification used immunoSEQ multiplex PCR on TCR beta CDR3; it spanned 54 Vbeta and 13 Jbeta. Via MiXCR, TCRdb re-called the immunoSEQ multiplex PCR reads, giving one row per CDR3 protein. The data contain over 150,000 distinct CDR3 sequences, roughly 96% of them singletons. The CDR3 is made up of 14 amino acids. Losses at the gene ends were 1 base for V and 3 bases for J; bases not matched to a gene: 3. Per the germline V gene, CDR1 is SGHRS and CDR2 is YFSETQ.

The sample comprised CD4+ T cells from PBMCs. The chain is built from TRBV5-1 and TRBJ1-1; TRBD1 aligns across 7 bases. The sequence was obtained from a human donor with multiple sclerosis. CDR3 bases: TGCGCCAGCAGCTTGACAGGGGTCTACACTGAAGCTTTCTTT. It translates to CASSLTGVYTEAFF.